Reported below is one T cell receptor (beta chain). Its cognate antigen is unknown. The treatment was: oral pan-JAK inhibitor, 5-10 mg twice daily. Both peripheral blood and punch biopsies of lesional scalp skin were obtained from patients who had alopecia areata. The CDR3 has 14 amino acids. Germline lookup yields CDR1 SGHTA and CDR2 FQGNSA. V was pared by 5 bases and J by 7 bases, with 14 bases between. This record belongs to a study of CD8+ T cells in alopecia areata. The study, taken as a whole, reports: Relative to normal scalp, lesional scalp, especially alopecia totalis/universalis, showed higher clonality.

Extracted from the samples, RNA was reverse transcribed into cDNA to serve as the sequencing template. Sequencing used immunoSEQ multiplex PCR; TCRdb keeps in-frame clones, though not all of them. There are 150,000 to 200,000 clones in the sample; approximately 52% occur only once, and 16% lies in the top ten. The sequences come from CD4+ T cells sorted from blood, collected between weeks 55 and 65, from a patient treated with tofacitinib. The chain combines TRBV7-2 with TRBJ2-2; TRBD1 might be the D (6 bases). This sequence originates from a human donor with alopecia areata. The CDR3 bases are TGTGCCAGCAGCCCTCGGACAGTCGGCGGGGAGCTGTTTTTT. Translating gives CASSPRTVGGELFF.